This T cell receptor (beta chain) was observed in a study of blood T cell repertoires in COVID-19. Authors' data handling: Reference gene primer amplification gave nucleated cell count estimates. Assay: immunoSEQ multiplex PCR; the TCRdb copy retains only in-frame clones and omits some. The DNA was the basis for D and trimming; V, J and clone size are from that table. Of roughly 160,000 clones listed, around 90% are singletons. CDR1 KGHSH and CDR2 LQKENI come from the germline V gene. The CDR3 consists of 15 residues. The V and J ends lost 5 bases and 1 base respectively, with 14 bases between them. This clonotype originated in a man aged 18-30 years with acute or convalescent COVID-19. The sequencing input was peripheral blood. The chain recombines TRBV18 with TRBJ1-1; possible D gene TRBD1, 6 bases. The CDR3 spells CASSSTQGWNTEAFF. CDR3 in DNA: TGTGCCAGCTCATCGACACAGGGATGGAACACTGAAGCTTTCTTT.